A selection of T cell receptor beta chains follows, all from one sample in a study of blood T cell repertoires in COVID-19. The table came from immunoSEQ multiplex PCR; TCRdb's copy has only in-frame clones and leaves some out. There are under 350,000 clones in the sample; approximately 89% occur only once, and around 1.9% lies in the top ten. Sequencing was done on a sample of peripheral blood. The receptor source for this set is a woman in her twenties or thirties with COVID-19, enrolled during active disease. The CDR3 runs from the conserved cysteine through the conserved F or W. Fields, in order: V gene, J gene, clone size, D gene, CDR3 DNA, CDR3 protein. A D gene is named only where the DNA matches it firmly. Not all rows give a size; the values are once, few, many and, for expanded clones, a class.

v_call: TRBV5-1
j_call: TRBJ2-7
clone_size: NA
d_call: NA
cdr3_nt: TGCGCCAGCAGGCCCGGGACTGATCTTGGCGAGCAGTACTTC
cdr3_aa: CASRPGTDLGEQYF

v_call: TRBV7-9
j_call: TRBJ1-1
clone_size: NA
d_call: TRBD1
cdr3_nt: TGTGCCAGCAGCTTAGTTGGGACAGGGGCTGAAGCTTTCTTT
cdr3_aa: CASSLVGTGAEAFF

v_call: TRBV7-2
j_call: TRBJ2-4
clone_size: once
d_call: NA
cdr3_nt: TGTGCCAGCAGCATCGACAGGAACATTCAGTACTTC
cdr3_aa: CASSIDRNIQYF

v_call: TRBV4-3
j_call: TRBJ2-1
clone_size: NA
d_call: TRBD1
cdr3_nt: TGCGCCAGCAGCCAGGACTGGAGACAGGGCCAAGAGACGGGTGAGCAGTTCTTC
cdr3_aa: CASSQDWRQGQETGEQFF

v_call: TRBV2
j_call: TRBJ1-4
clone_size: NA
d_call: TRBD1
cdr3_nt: TGTGCCAGCAGTGGTAGGGGGCAGGGAAAACTGTTTTTT
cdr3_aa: CASSGRGQGKLFF

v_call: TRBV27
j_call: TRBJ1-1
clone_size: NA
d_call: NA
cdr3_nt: TGTGCCAGCAGTTTTACCGGGAACACTGAAGCTTTCTTT
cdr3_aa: CASSFTGNTEAFF

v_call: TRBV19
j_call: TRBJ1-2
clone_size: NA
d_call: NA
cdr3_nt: TGTGCCAGTAGTATTGGGCAGTATGGCTACACCTTC
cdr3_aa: CASSIGQYGYTF

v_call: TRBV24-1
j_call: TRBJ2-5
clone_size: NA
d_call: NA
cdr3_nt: TGTGCCACCAGTGACCCCGGACAGTTCGGCGGGACCCAGTACTTC
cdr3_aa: CATSDPGQFGGTQYF

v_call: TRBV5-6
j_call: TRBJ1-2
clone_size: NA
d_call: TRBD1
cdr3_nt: TGTGCCAGCAGCCCGGGAGCAGGGGGCGTTAGTCTCTATGGCTACACCTTC
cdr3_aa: CASSPGAGGVSLYGYTF

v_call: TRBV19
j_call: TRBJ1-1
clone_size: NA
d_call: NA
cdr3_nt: TGTGCCAGTAGTATGGCGGGGACCACTGAAGCTTTCTTT
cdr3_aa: CASSMAGTTEAFF

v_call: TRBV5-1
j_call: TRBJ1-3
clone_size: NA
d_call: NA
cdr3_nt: TGCGCCAGCAGCTTCGACAGCACATCTGGAAACACCATATATTTT
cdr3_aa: CASSFDSTSGNTIYF

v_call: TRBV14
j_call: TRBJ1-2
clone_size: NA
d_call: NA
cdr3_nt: TGTGCCAGCAGCCACTGGACAGTCTCCGGCTACACCTTC
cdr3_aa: CASSHWTVSGYTF

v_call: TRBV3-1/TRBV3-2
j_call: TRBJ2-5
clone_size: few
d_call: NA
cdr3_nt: TGTGCCAGCAGCTTACCCCGGGACATACCGCTAGCGGCCATCCAAGAGACCCAGTACTTC
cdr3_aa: CASSLPRDIPLAAIQETQYF

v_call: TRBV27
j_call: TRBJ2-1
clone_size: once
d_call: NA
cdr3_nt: TGTGCCAGCAGCCGACTAGGCCCGGAATACAATGAGCAGTTCTTC
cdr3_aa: CASSRLGPEYNEQFF

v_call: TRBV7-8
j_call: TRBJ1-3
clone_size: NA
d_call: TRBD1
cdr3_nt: TGTGCCAGCAGCCCAAACCGGGACAGGGTGGGCAACACCATATATTTT
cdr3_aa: CASSPNRDRVGNTIYF

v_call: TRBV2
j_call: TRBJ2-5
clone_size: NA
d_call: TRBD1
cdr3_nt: TGTGCCAGCTCGAGAACGGGACAGGGACTGGAGACCCAGTACTTC
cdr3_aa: CASSRTGQGLETQYF

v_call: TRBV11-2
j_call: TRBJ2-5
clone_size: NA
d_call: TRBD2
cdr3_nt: TGTGCCAGCAGCTTAGTAGGGTTTGCTAGCGGGGGGCAGAAAGAGACCCAGTACTTC
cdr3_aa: CASSLVGFASGGQKETQYF

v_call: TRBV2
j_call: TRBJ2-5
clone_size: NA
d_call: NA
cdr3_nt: TGTGCCAGCAGTGAGGGAGTAGAGACCCAGTACTTC
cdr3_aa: CASSEGVETQYF

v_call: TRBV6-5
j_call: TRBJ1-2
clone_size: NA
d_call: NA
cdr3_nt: TGTGCCAGCACCACAGGGAACTATGGCTACACCTTC
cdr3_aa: CASTTGNYGYTF

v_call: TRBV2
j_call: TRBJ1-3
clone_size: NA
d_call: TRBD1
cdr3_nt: TGTGCCAGCAGTAAGACAGGGCGTGGAAACACCATATATTTT
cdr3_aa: CASSKTGRGNTIYF

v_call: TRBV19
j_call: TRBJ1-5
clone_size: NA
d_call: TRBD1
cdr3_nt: TGTGCCAGTAGTATAGATCGAGACAGGGTCAGCAATCAGCCCCAGCATTTT
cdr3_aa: CASSIDRDRVSNQPQHF

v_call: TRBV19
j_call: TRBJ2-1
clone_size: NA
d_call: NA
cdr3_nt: TGTGCCAGTAGTATAGGGGGACACCCCTACAATGAGCAGTTCTTC
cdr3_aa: CASSIGGHPYNEQFF

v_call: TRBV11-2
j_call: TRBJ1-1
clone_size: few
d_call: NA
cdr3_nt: TGTGCCAGCAGCCAAAACAGGGACACTGAAGCTTTCTTT
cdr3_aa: CASSQNRDTEAFF

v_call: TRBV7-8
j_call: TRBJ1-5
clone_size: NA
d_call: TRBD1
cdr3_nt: TGTGCCAGCAGCTTCGGGACAGGAGATAATCAGCCCCAGCATTTT
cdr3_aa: CASSFGTGDNQPQHF

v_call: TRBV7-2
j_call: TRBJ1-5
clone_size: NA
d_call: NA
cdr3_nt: TGTGCCAGCAGCCCAGATTGGGGGGGCAATCAGCCCCAGCATTTT
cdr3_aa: CASSPDWGGNQPQHF

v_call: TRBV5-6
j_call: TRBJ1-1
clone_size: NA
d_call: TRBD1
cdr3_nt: TGTGCCAGCAGCTTGTGGGGACAGTCGAACACTGAAGCTTTCTTT
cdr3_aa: CASSLWGQSNTEAFF

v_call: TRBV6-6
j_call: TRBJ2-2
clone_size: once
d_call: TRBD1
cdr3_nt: TGTGCCAGCAGTCCTACCATGGGACAGCCCAACACCGGGGAGCTGTTTTTT
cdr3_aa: CASSPTMGQPNTGELFF

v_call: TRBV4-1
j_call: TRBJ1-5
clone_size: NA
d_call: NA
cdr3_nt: TGCGCCAGCAGCCAAAACTTGTTCTTCATGATACATTTT
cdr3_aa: CASSQNLFFMIHF

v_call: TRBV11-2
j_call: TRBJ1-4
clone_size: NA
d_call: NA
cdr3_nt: TGTGCCAGCAGCTTAGCCCCGGACAGTGATGAAAAACTGTTTTTT
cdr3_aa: CASSLAPDSDEKLFF

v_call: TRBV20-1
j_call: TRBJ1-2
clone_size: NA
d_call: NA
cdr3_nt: TGCAGTGCTAGTTTGGGGGGGAATGGCTACACCTTC
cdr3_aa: CSASLGGNGYTF

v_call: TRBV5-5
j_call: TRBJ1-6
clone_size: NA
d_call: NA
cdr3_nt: TGTGCCAGCACCCTAGCGGGGGTCCTAGATTCACCCCTCCACTTT
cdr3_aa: CASTLAGVLDSPLHF

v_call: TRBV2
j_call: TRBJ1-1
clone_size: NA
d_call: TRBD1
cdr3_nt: TGTGCCAGCACAAGGACAGGGGTGGAGTTCACTGAAGCTTTCTTT
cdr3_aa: CASTRTGVEFTEAFF

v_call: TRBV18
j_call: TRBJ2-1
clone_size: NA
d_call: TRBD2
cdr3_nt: TGTGCCAGCTCACCGACGATAGCGGGGGAACGCAATGAGCAGTTCTTC
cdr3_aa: CASSPTIAGERNEQFF

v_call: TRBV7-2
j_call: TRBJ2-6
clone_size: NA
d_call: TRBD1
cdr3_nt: TGTGCCAGCAGCTTAGGACAGGGGTACCACTCTGGGGCCAACGTCCTGACTTTC
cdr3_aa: CASSLGQGYHSGANVLTF

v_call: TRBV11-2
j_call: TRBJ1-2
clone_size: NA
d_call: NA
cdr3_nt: TGTGCCAGCACCAAAGACCGGGCTAACTATGGCTACACCTTC
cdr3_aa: CASTKDRANYGYTF